These T cell receptor beta chains were read from a single sample in a study of post-analysis software for immune sequencing data. TCRdb re-called the PCR reads with MiXCR, one entry per CDR3 protein. The sample records about 540,000 distinct CDR3 sequences, around 31% being singletons. Sequencing input: blood. The receptors derive from a girl under 18 with multiple sclerosis. CDR3s include the opening cysteine and the closing phenylalanine or tryptophan. The D gene is left open where the match is weak. A row's size may be missing; if present it is once, few, many or a size class.

D gene	V gene	J gene	clone size	CDR3 protein	CDR3 DNA
TRBD1	TRBV20-1	TRBJ2-1	few	CSAREPGGFYNEQFF	TGCAGTGCTAGAGAGCCAGGGGGCTTCTACAATGAGCAGTTCTTC
TRBD2	TRBV20-1	TRBJ2-2	few	CSARDRKGLAGGRSGELFF	TGCAGTGCTAGAGACCGTAAAGGACTAGCGGGGGGGCGGAGCGGGGAGCTGTTTTTT
NA	TRBV9	TRBJ2-1	NA	CASSAVADTYNEQFF	TGTGCCAGCAGCGCCGTAGCGGATACCTACAATGAGCAGTTCTTC
NA	TRBV13	TRBJ2-5	NA	CASSFGWGQTQYF	TGTGCCAGCAGCTTCGGTTGGGGGCAGACCCAGTACTTC
NA	TRBV2	TRBJ2-7	NA	CASRADLSSYEQYF	TGTGCCAGCAGGGCGGACTTATCCTCATACGAGCAGTACTTC
NA	TRBV5-6	TRBJ2-7	few	CASSLSGGARVGEQYF	TGTGCCAGCAGCTTATCTGGAGGGGCGCGGGTTGGCGAGCAGTACTTC
NA	TRBV6-1	TRBJ2-6	NA	CASSAKGWGRGATSGANVLTF	TGTGCCAGCAGTGCGAAGGGCTGGGGCAGGGGAGCCACCTCTGGGGCCAACGTCCTGACTTTC
NA	TRBV7-6	TRBJ2-7	few	CASSVDGGGKYEQYF	TGTGCCAGCAGCGTCGATGGGGGCGGGAAGTACGAGCAGTACTTC
NA	TRBV16	TRBJ2-6	few	CASSEKGKVNVLTF	TGTGCCAGCAGCGAGAAGGGAAAGGTCAACGTCCTGACTTTC
TRBD1	TRBV6-1	TRBJ2-1	NA	CASRQGRDNEQFF	TGTGCCAGCCGACAGGGCAGGGACAATGAGCAGTTCTTC
NA	TRBV28	TRBJ2-3	NA	CATHHPRDPTDTQYF	TGTGCCACCCACCATCCCCGGGATCCCACAGATACGCAGTATTTT
NA	TRBV27	TRBJ2-1	NA	CASSLRGAHNEQFF	TGTGCCAGCAGTTTGAGGGGCGCCCACAATGAGCAGTTCTTC
TRBD1	TRBV5-1	TRBJ2-7	NA	CASSLSGQGLYEQYF	TGCGCCAGCAGCTTGAGTGGACAGGGCCTCTACGAGCAGTACTTC
NA	TRBV6-1	TRBJ2-7	many	CASRLGGTYEQYF	TGTGCCAGCAGGCTGGGGGGAACCTACGAGCAGTACTTC
TRBD2	TRBV12-3/TRBV12-4	TRBJ2-3	NA	CASSPSGGAEDTQYF	TGTGCCAGCTCTCCCTCGGGAGGGGCTGAAGATACGCAGTATTTT
NA	TRBV7-3	TRBJ1-1	NA	CASSPHSAHEAFF	TGTGCCAGCAGCCCCCATAGTGCCCATGAAGCTTTCTTT
NA	TRBV11-2	TRBJ2-5	NA	CASGGTGATQETQYF	TGTGCCAGCGGGGGGACGGGTGCCACGCAAGAGACCCAGTACTTC
NA	TRBV20-1	TRBJ1-1	few	CSAGVGALNTEAFF	TGCAGTGCTGGGGTCGGGGCCCTGAACACTGAAGCTTTCTTT
NA	TRBV20-1	TRBJ2-1	few	CSARQLSSYNEQFF	TGCAGTGCAAGACAGTTGTCCTCCTACAATGAGCAGTTCTTC
NA	TRBV28	TRBJ2-3	NA	CASEGGRTDTQYF	TGTGCCAGTGAAGGCGGGCGCACAGATACGCAGTATTTT
NA	TRBV28	TRBJ1-2	NA	CASGSRGVPNYGYTF	TGTGCCAGCGGCTCCCGGGGCGTACCTAACTATGGCTACACCTTC
NA	TRBV6-2/TRBV6-3	TRBJ2-7	few	CASSHRGLRVAYEQYF	TGTGCCAGCAGTCATCGCGGCCTCAGGGTGGCCTACGAGCAGTACTTC
NA	TRBV29-1	TRBJ2-3	few	CSVDQRRPDTQYF	TGCAGCGTTGACCAGCGGCGTCCAGATACGCAGTATTTT
NA	TRBV28	TRBJ1-2	NA	CASQTRGHGYTF	TGTGCCAGCCAGACTAGAGGCCATGGCTACACCTTC
NA	TRBV20-1	TRBJ2-4	once	CSAPRSQGRAKNIQYF	TGCAGTGCGCCCCGAAGCCAGGGACGAGCCAAAAACATTCAGTACTTC
TRBD1	TRBV5-1	TRBJ1-1	NA	CASSSTGGLPTEAFF	TGCGCCAGCAGCTCCACAGGGGGCCTTCCAACTGAAGCTTTCTTT
NA	TRBV24-1	TRBJ1-1	NA	CATSDLQTGHTEAFF	TGTGCCACCAGTGATTTGCAAACAGGGCACACTGAAGCTTTCTTT
NA	TRBV11-3	TRBJ2-5	NA	CASSFAVQEAQYF	TGTGCCAGCAGCTTCGCAGTCCAAGAGGCCCAGTACTTC
TRBD1	TRBV5-1	TRBJ1-2	once	CASSWWSGTGVVGGNTF	TGCGCCAGCAGCTGGTGGTCTGGGACAGGGGTAGTTGGTGGCAACACCTTC
NA	TRBV7-4	TRBJ1-2	NA	CASSPRQFPYGYTF	TGTGCCAGCAGCCCCAGACAGTTCCCCTATGGCTACACCTTC
TRBD1	TRBV10-3	TRBJ2-7	few	CAITDRQGNYEQYF	TGTGCCATCACCGATAGACAGGGGAATTACGAGCAGTACTTC
TRBD1	TRBV20-1	TRBJ2-5	NA	CSACKPTGGQETQYF	TGCAGTGCTTGCAAACCTACAGGGGGCCAAGAGACCCAGTACTTC
NA	TRBV5-6	TRBJ2-7	many	CASSFMARGTYEQYF	TGTGCCAGCAGCTTCATGGCCAGAGGAACCTACGAGCAGTACTTC
TRBD2	TRBV20-1	TRBJ2-1	few	CSASPGGSYSYNEQFF	TGCAGTGCTAGCCCCGGGGGGTCCTACTCCTACAATGAGCAGTTCTTC
TRBD1	TRBV27	TRBJ2-5	NA	CASSGFPGGPETQYF	TGTGCCAGCAGTGGTTTCCCAGGGGGTCCAGAGACCCAGTACTTC
TRBD1	TRBV5-1	TRBJ1-2	NA	CASSLTGQDNGYTF	TGCGCCAGCAGCCTAACCGGACAGGATAATGGCTACACCTTC
NA	TRBV10-3	TRBJ2-1	few	CAISESAGYNNEQFF	TGTGCCATCAGTGAGTCGGCAGGGTATAACAATGAGCAGTTCTTC
TRBD2	TRBV20-1	TRBJ2-7	NA	CSARDWGWASGGLYSYEQYF	TGCAGTGCTAGAGATTGGGGTTGGGCTAGCGGGGGGCTATACTCCTACGAGCAGTACTTC
NA	TRBV3-1	TRBJ2-1	NA	CASSQGNLGKFF	TGTGCCAGCAGCCAAGGTAATCTTGGGAAGTTCTTC
NA	TRBV5-6	TRBJ2-1	NA	CASSSGTAEYNEQFF	TGTGCCAGCAGCTCTGGGACGGCCGAGTACAATGAGCAGTTCTTC
NA	TRBV20-1	TRBJ2-7	NA	CSAARTISSYEQYF	TGCAGTGCTGCCCGGACTATTAGTTCCTACGAGCAGTACTTC
TRBD2	TRBV4-1	TRBJ2-7	few	CASSQDRTSGEQYF	TGCGCCAGCAGCCAAGATCGTACTAGCGGCGAGCAGTACTTC
TRBD2	TRBV2	TRBJ2-1	NA	CASSESSGTYNEQFF	TGTGCCAGCAGTGAGTCTAGCGGTACCTACAATGAGCAGTTCTTC
NA	TRBV14	TRBJ2-1	NA	CASSQFRSGSNEQFF	TGTGCCAGCAGCCAGTTCCGTTCGGGGTCAAATGAGCAGTTCTTC
NA	TRBV7-8	TRBJ2-4	NA	CASSTRGGSNEQYF	TGTGCCAGCAGCACCAGGGGGGGATCCAATGAGCAGTACTTC
NA	TRBV29-1	TRBJ2-5	many	CSVSSALRAWETQYF	TGCAGCGTTTCTTCCGCGTTGAGGGCGTGGGAGACCCAGTACTTC
NA	TRBV20-1	TRBJ1-5	NA	CSATGQYSNQPQHF	TGCAGTGCTACAGGGCAATATAGCAATCAGCCCCAGCATTTT
TRBD1	TRBV29-1	TRBJ1-2	NA	CSALDRTNYGYTF	TGCAGCGCCCTGGACAGGACCAACTATGGCTACACCTTC
NA	TRBV20-1	TRBJ1-5	NA	CSGAMENQPQHF	TGCAGTGGAGCGATGGAGAATCAGCCCCAGCATTTT
NA	TRBV15	TRBJ2-5	NA	CATSRDLGNSQETQYF	TGTGCCACCAGCAGAGATCTAGGGAACAGTCAAGAGACCCAGTACTTC
NA	TRBV5-1	TRBJ2-3	NA	CASSPSRQADTQYF	TGCGCCAGCAGCCCTTCCAGGCAGGCGGATACGCAGTATTTT
NA	TRBV6-1	TRBJ1-2	NA	CASRGGEGFYGYTF	TGTGCCAGCAGAGGCGGAGAGGGGTTCTATGGCTACACCTTC
NA	TRBV9	TRBJ2-1	NA	CASSVVGGGPIYNEQFF	TGTGCCAGCAGCGTAGTTGGTGGGGGGCCCATATACAATGAGCAGTTCTTC
TRBD1	TRBV15	TRBJ2-7	NA	CATSPGTAYEQYF	TGTGCCACCAGCCCAGGGACAGCCTACGAGCAGTACTTC
NA	TRBV20-1	TRBJ2-3	NA	CSARESGRDTDTQYF	TGCAGTGCTAGAGAGAGCGGTAGAGACACAGATACGCAGTATTTT
NA	TRBV3-1	TRBJ1-1	NA	CASSLNLQRGRENTEAFF	TGTGCCAGCAGCCTAAACCTACAAAGGGGCAGAGAGAACACTGAAGCTTTCTTT
NA	TRBV7-2	TRBJ1-2	few	CASSLARRQGSGYTF	TGTGCCAGCAGCTTAGCGAGGAGGCAGGGGAGCGGCTACACCTTC
NA	TRBV5-1	TRBJ2-3	NA	CASLRRPGNTQYF	TGCGCCAGCCTACGAAGGCCTGGAAATACGCAGTATTTT